This T cell receptor beta chain was sequenced in a study of cytomegalovirus exposure and HLA in healthy donors. On the study more broadly: Across 300 to 400 genotyped donors, approximately 80% landed in the Caucasian-associated ancestry cluster.

This clone turned up a few times. The junction departs from germline at one end; a sequencing error may be responsible. PCR primers comprised 60 Vbeta and 13 Jbeta primers. TCRdb's copy holds only in-frame clones and misses some; the assay was immunoSEQ multiplex PCR. There are some 150,000 clones in the sample; roughly four fifths occur only once, and more than 3% lies in the top ten. The CDR3 has 17 residues. Germline V lookup: CDR1 MGHDK, CDR2 SYGVNS. This sequence joins TRBV25-1 and TRBJ2-4; tentatively, D is TRBD2 (6 bases). Sequencing was carried out using PBMCs. The source is a male donor in good health and CMV-seronegative. The CDR3 coding sequence is TGTGCCAGCAGTGAAGATGGAGGGGAAGGGAACGCTAACATTCAGTCCTTC. This codes for CASSEDGGEGNANIQSF.